The subject of this entry is one T cell receptor beta chain. Antigen unknown. Focal radiation with ipilimumab CTLA-4 blockade was given to patients with chemo-refractory metastatic non-small-cell lung cancer. Germline V lookup: CDR1 MNHNS, CDR2 SASEGT. V was cut by 6 bases and J by 10 bases, with 15 bases left in between. CDR3 length: 13 amino acids. Assay: immunoSEQ multiplex PCR; the TCRdb copy retains only in-frame clones and omits some. The sample yields 75,000 to 95,000 clones, 72% seen once. This specimen belongs to a study of radiotherapy plus CTLA-4 blockade in lung cancer. At the level of the study: Patients showed objective responses in around a sixth of cases and disease control in roughly 30%. The study, taken as a whole, reports: Blood saw expansion of tumor-derived TCR clones after radiotherapy plus ipilimumab. Early blood T cell clone changes and increased post-radiation serum interferon-beta were reportedly the strongest response predictors.

Source: peripheral blood, taken from a patient treated with radiotherapy plus ipilimumab. The chain is built from TRBV6-1 and TRBJ1-4; D not certain. The receptor was isolated from a human donor with non-small cell lung cancer that progressed on radiotherapy plus ipilimumab. The CDR3, as DNA: TGTGCCAGCAGCCCGGAGGGAGGCAGAAAACTGTTTTTT. Translation: CASSPEGGRKLFF.